The 13 T cell receptor beta chains below all came from one sample that was sequenced in a study of T-cell memory formation after mild COVID-19. MiXCR was run by TCRdb on the 5' RACE reads, yielding one entry per CDR3 protein. Among 500,000 to 600,000 distinct CDR3 sequences listed, around 17% were seen once. The specimen sequenced was PBMCs or a T cell subset sorted from them (not recorded which). The receptors stem from an adult woman who had mild COVID-19 (a few samples of this study predate the infection). Cell type and time point are not known.

Here the CDR3 DNA reads TGTGCCAGCAGCTTGCAAGGGTCCAGCACAGATACGCAGTATTTT. Translated, it gives CASSLQGSSTDTQYF. V and J are TRBV7-9 and TRBJ2-3; D remains ambiguous. The ends were cut back, 3 bases at V and 0 bases at J, with 10 bases in the middle. This CDR3 has 15 amino acids. Per germline, CDR1 SEHNR and CDR2 FQNEAQ (reference sequence). The variable domain in full, completed from reference TRBV7-9 and TRBJ2-3, reads DTGVSQNPRHKITKRGQNVTFRCDPISEHNRLYWYRQTLGQGPEFLTYFQNEAQLEKSRLLSDRFSAERPKGSFSTLEIQRTEQGDSAMYLCASSLQGSSTDTQYFGPGTRLTVL.

This clonotype was seen a handful of times. CDR3 DNA sequence: TGTGCCAGCAGTTTGGTGACTAGCGGGGAACCCAAACAAGAGACCCAGTACTTC. Translated: CASSLVTSGEPKQETQYF. This chain connects TRBV12-3 or TRBV12-4 to TRBJ2-5, with TRBD2 matching 11 bases. The CDR3 consists of 18 residues. V lost 3 bases to trimming and J lost 2 bases; unmatched junction nucleotides: 11.

This clonotype was counted between two and nine times. V gene TRBV5-5 combines with J gene TRBJ2-7, with a weak D call TRBD2 (6 bases). From germline, CDR1 is SGHKS and CDR2 YYEKEE (reference sequence). The CDR3 loop spans 14 amino acids. Trimming left V 4 bases short and J 6 bases short, with 17 bases between. The CDR3 is CASSISGPPSEQYF. CDR3 DNA: TGTGCCAGCAGCATTAGCGGTCCCCCTTCCGAGCAGTACTTC.

V is TRBV27 and J is TRBJ1-5; 10 nucleotides match TRBD1. V dropped 2 bases and J dropped 2; count of bases not matched to a gene: 18. Germline lookup yields CDR1 MNHEY and CDR2 SMNVEV (reference sequence). The CDR3 sequence is 21 residues long. The CDR3 sequence is CASSLGVGGADRGVGNQPQHF. The CDR3 bases are TGTGCCAGCAGTTTAGGCGTGGGAGGGGCGGACAGGGGGGTCGGCAATCAGCCCCAGCATTTT.

This chain connects TRBV7-8 to TRBJ2-1; 7 positions match TRBD2. The germline V gene encodes CDR1 SGHVS and CDR2 FQNEAQ. J lost 8 bases, V lost 0 bases, and 7 bases had no gene match. There are 15 residues in the CDR3. CDR3 sequence: CASSLATGGSYEQFF. The CDR3, as DNA: TGTGCCAGCAGCTTAGCGACGGGCGGGAGCTATGAGCAGTTCTTC.

V usage is TRBV3-1 and J usage is TRBJ2-5; TRBD2 matches 9 bases. Germline V CDR1 and CDR2: LGHDT, YNNKEL (reference sequence). J lost 2 bases, V lost 6 bases, and 7 bases had no gene match. The CDR3 sequence is 15 residues long. CDR3 sequence: CASSLSGGTQETQYF. The CDR3 nucleotides read TGTGCCAGCAGTCTTAGCGGGGGCACACAAGAGACCCAGTACTTC.

The chain has TRBV15 and TRBJ2-5; TRBD1 matches at 9 bases. Germline values: CDR1 LNHNV, CDR2 YYDKDF (reference sequence). The V and J ends lost 1 base and 4 bases, in that order; junction bases with no gene match: 13. The CDR3 spans 18 residues. CDR3 nucleotide sequence: TGTGCCACCAGCAGAGTCCGGGACAGGGTTTCTCGTTTAGAGACCCAGTACTTC. Its protein product is CATSRVRDRVSRLETQYF.

V usage is TRBV11-2 and J usage is TRBJ2-3, with 9 positions matching TRBD1. CDR1 and CDR2 (germline): SGHAT, FQNNGV. V shed 5 bases and J 1 base; nucleotides not matched to a gene: 4. The CDR3 is made up of 15 amino acids. The CDR3 DNA follows: TGTGCCAGCAGCAAGGGACAGGGACGCACAGATACGCAGTATTTT. Encoded protein: CASSKGQGRTDTQYF.

This clonotype showed up just a few times. CDR3 sequence reads: CASSYTDLSGEQFF. CDR3 DNA sequence: TGTGCCAGCAGTTACACTGACCTTTCGGGGGAGCAGTTCTTC. The genes are TRBV6-5 and TRBJ2-1; D is possibly TRBD2 (5 bases). CDR1 is MNHEY and CDR2 is SVGAGI in the germline V gene. V lost 2 bases and J 10 bases, leaving 15 bases between the germline ends. CDR3 length equals 14 residues.

This chain joins TRBV5-1 and TRBJ2-1, with TRBD1 identical over 8 bases. The J segment lost 2 bases and the V segment lost 4 bases, leaving 5 bases of the junction unmatched. Germline loops: CDR1 SGHRS, CDR2 YFSETQ. The CDR3 extends over 15 amino acids. This CDR3 is CASSTGQGPYNEQFF. The CDR3 DNA follows: TGCGCCAGCAGCACAGGACAGGGCCCCTACAATGAGCAGTTCTTC.

This clonotype was seen more than once but under ten times. The chain couples TRBV3-1 to TRBJ1-1, with D hard to call. The V end was cut by 1 base, the J end by 5 bases, with 8 bases between. This CDR3 has 13 residues. Germline values: CDR1 LGHDT, CDR2 YNNKEL (reference sequence). CDR3: CASSQVGRTEAFF. DNA of the CDR3: TGTGCCAGCAGCCAAGTGGGGAGGACTGAAGCTTTCTTT.

This clonotype was seen only a few times. The chain joins TRBV7-9 to TRBJ2-1; TRBD2 aligns across 8 bases. J was trimmed by 6 bases and V by 1 base; bases with no gene match: 8. The length of the CDR3 is 16 residues. Germline V CDR1 and CDR2: SEHNR, FQNEAQ (reference sequence). The CDR3 loop is CASSLVFSGVVNEQFF. CDR3 DNA sequence: TGTGCCAGCAGCTTAGTATTTAGCGGGGTTGTCAATGAGCAGTTCTTC. Full variable domain (remainder filled in from reference TRBV7-9 and TRBJ2-1): DTGVSQNPRHKITKRGQNVTFRCDPISEHNRLYWYRQTLGQGPEFLTYFQNEAQLEKSRLLSDRFSAERPKGSFSTLEIQRTEQGDSAMYLCASSLVFSGVVNEQFFGPGTRLTVL.

This clonotype came up a few times. The J gene is TRBJ2-7, the V gene TRBV27; 10 bases line up with TRBD2. The CDR3 is made up of 17 amino acids. The germline CDR1 and CDR2 sequences are MNHEY and SMNVEV (reference sequence). With V trimmed by 0 bases and J by 4 bases, 9 bases remained unmatched. CDR3 in DNA: TGTGCCAGCAGTTTATCGGGTTTAGCGGGAGGTTTTTACGAGCAGTACTTC. Its protein product is CASSLSGLAGGFYEQYF.